Listed below are T cell receptor beta chains from one sample, sequenced in a study of shared clonotypes between healthy human individuals. Sequencing used immunoSEQ multiplex PCR; TCRdb keeps in-frame clones, though not all of them. The table shows approximately 1.4 million clones, with 95% to 99% occurring only once. Input material: naive CD4+ T cells sorted from blood. Receptors were obtained from a man in his thirties or forties in good health. Each CDR3 is given with its conserved first and last residue. The order of the fields is J gene, D gene, V gene, clone size, CDR3 protein, CDR3 DNA. A D gene is named only where the DNA matches it firmly. Expanded clones are given a class, and other clones once, few, many or no size at all.

>TRBJ2-1|TRBD2|TRBV6-5|.
CASSYVTGGNEQFF
TGTGCCAGCAGTTACGTTACCGGGGGGAATGAGCAGTTCTTC
>TRBJ1-2|.|TRBV28|.
CASSLPLFYGYTF
TGTGCCAGCAGTTTACCTCTCTTTTATGGCTACACCTTC
>TRBJ2-2|.|TRBV11-3|.
CASSDGPNTGELFF
TGTGCCAGCAGCGATGGCCCGAACACCGGGGAGCTGTTTTTT
>TRBJ1-1|.|TRBV29-1|.
CSVLLGGQGSYRAFF
TGCAGCGTTCTTTTGGGTGGGCAGGGATCGTACCGAGCTTTCTTT
>TRBJ1-2|TRBD1|TRBV7-9|.
CASSPGTGLGYTF
TGTGCCAGCAGCCCAGGGACAGGCCTCGGCTACACCTTC
>TRBJ2-3|TRBD2|TRBV30|.
CAWIATGLAGLSTDTQYF
TGTGCCTGGATCGCCACGGGGCTAGCGGGCCTCAGCACAGATACGCAGTATTTT
>TRBJ2-1|TRBD1|TRBV5-1|.
CASRTQTGVNEQFF
TGCGCCAGCAGGACCCAGACAGGGGTGAATGAGCAGTTCTTC
>TRBJ2-2|.|TRBV11-3|.
CASSLDLHGVSGELFF
TGTGCCAGCAGCTTAGACCTCCATGGGGTGTCCGGGGAGCTGTTTTTT
>TRBJ1-1|TRBD1|TRBV19|.
CASSRQGALNEAFF
TGTGCCAGTAGTAGGCAGGGGGCGCTTAATGAAGCTTTCTTT
>TRBJ1-2|.|TRBV18|.
CASSPPDFVGYTF
TGTGCCAGCTCACCACCCGATTTTGTAGGCTACACCTTC
>TRBJ2-5|TRBD2|TRBV5-4|.
CASSHGGSEGETQYF
TGTGCCAGCAGTCACGGGGGGAGTGAGGGAGAGACCCAGTACTTC
>TRBJ2-7|.|TRBV18|.
CASSTFGLVASGDYEQYF
TGTGCCAGCTCGACTTTCGGTTTGGTAGCTTCCGGGGACTACGAGCAGTACTTC
>TRBJ1-1|.|TRBV7-2|.
CASSLMRHTEAFF
TGTGCCAGCAGCTTAATGCGGCACACTGAAGCTTTCTTT
>TRBJ2-7|TRBD1|TRBV11-3|.
CASSLGQGKEQYF
TGTGCCAGCAGCTTAGGACAGGGAAAGGAGCAGTACTTC
>TRBJ1-4|.|TRBV28|.
CASSLGGMGAAGEKLFF
TGTGCCAGCAGTTTGGGGGGGATGGGGGCCGCTGGCGAAAAACTGTTTTTT
>TRBJ2-1|.|TRBV4-2|.
CASSQSTGSSYNEQFF
TGTGCCAGCAGCCAATCTACCGGGAGCTCCTACAATGAGCAGTTCTTC
>TRBJ1-2|TRBD1|TRBV11-2|.
CASSLGTGGAWGYTF
TGTGCCAGCAGCTTAGGGACAGGGGGCGCGTGGGGCTACACCTTC
>TRBJ2-5|.|TRBV7-2|.
CASSLAYNKETQYF
TGTGCCAGCAGCTTAGCGTACAATAAAGAGACCCAGTACTTC
>TRBJ2-2|.|TRBV9|.
CASSSGTGELFF
TGTGCCAGCAGCTCAGGCACCGGGGAGCTGTTTTTT
>TRBJ2-7|TRBD1|TRBV18|.
CASSLETGINEQYF
TGTGCCAGCTCACTTGAGACAGGGATCAACGAGCAGTACTTC
>TRBJ2-2|TRBD2|TRBV7-3|.
CASSLRLAANTGELFF
TGTGCCAGCAGCTTAAGACTAGCAGCGAACACCGGGGAGCTGTTTTTT
>TRBJ2-7|TRBD2|TRBV9|.
CASSVLAGVGEQYF
TGTGCCAGCAGCGTACTAGCGGGAGTGGGGGAGCAGTACTTC
>TRBJ2-7|TRBD1|TRBV6-5|.
CASSYRPGTGYEQYF
TGTGCCAGCAGTTACCGTCCCGGGACAGGGTACGAGCAGTACTTC
>TRBJ2-2|.|TRBV30|.
CAWEEARIAGELFF
TGTGCCTGGGAGGAAGCTAGAATAGCCGGGGAGCTGTTTTTT
>TRBJ2-7|TRBD1|TRBV18|.
CASTIDRDSYEQYF
TGTGCCAGCACCATAGACAGGGATTCCTACGAGCAGTACTTC
>TRBJ2-5|TRBD1|TRBV7-2|.
CASSLWTGGETQYF
TGTGCCAGCAGCCTTTGGACAGGTGGAGAGACCCAGTACTTC
>TRBJ2-2|.|TRBV9|.
CASSVVSNTGELFF
TGTGCCAGCAGCGTCGTATCGAACACCGGGGAGCTGTTTTTT
>TRBJ2-7|TRBD2|TRBV7-2|.
CASSKSRAGGSYEQYF
TGTGCCAGCAGCAAAAGTCGAGCGGGAGGCTCCTACGAGCAGTACTTC
>TRBJ1-2|.|TRBV19|.
CASSIDRNYGYTF
TGTGCCAGTAGTATAGACAGGAACTATGGCTACACCTTC
>TRBJ2-7|TRBD2|TRBV4-3|once
CASSQDVASGVGYEQYF
TGCGCCAGCAGCCAAGATGTCGCTAGCGGGGTCGGGTACGAGCAGTACTTC
>TRBJ2-2|TRBD2|TRBV5-1|.
CASSLLAGANTGELFF
TGCGCCAGCAGCTTACTAGCGGGAGCCAACACCGGGGAGCTGTTTTTT
>TRBJ2-1|.|TRBV11-3|.
CASSLDQTVYNEQFF
TGTGCCAGCAGCTTAGATCAGACAGTCTACAATGAGCAGTTCTTC
>TRBJ1-1|.|TRBV5-1|.
CASSLEAARHDTEAFF
TGCGCCAGCAGCTTGGAGGCAGCCCGGCACGACACTGAAGCTTTCTTT
>TRBJ1-1|.|TRBV30|.
CAWAAGTGLKLSF
.
>TRBJ2-3|.|TRBV19|.
CASSIGPGGGPDTQYF
TGTGCCAGTAGTATAGGACCAGGGGGGGGCCCAGATACGCAGTATTTT
>TRBJ2-5|.|TRBV19|.
CASSTFGAQETQYF
TGTGCCAGTAGTACCTTTGGGGCCCAAGAGACCCAGTACTTC
>TRBJ2-3|.|TRBV5-1|.
CASSGHRTDTQYF
TGCGCCAGCAGTGGACACCGCACGGATACGCAGTATTTT
>TRBJ2-2|TRBD2|TRBV7-6|.
CASSLLAGRGTGELFF
TGTGCCAGCAGCTTACTAGCGGGGAGAGGGACCGGGGAGCTGTTTTTT
>TRBJ1-2|.|TRBV2|.
CASSTGPYGYTF
TGTGCCAGCTCTACAGGTCCCTATGGCTACACCTTC
>TRBJ2-5|TRBD2|TRBV10-1|once
CASSELLAGVTETQYF
TGCGCCAGCAGTGAGTTGCTAGCGGGAGTTACTGAGACCCAGTACTTC
>TRBJ2-7|.|TRBV6-5|.
CASRRLATYEQYF
TGTGCCAGCAGGAGACTGGCTACCTACGAGCAGTACTTC
>TRBJ2-1|.|TRBV7-9|.
CASSLAGPEQFF
TGTGCCAGCAGCTTAGCTGGTCCGGAGCAGTTCTTC
>TRBJ2-1|TRBD2|TRBV18|.
CASSPMRETTNEQFF
TGTGCCAGCTCACCAATGCGGGAGACTACCAATGAGCAGTTCTTC
>TRBJ2-2|TRBD2|TRBV18|.
CASSRPGLAFTGELFF
TGTGCCAGCTCCAGGCCGGGACTAGCGTTCACCGGGGAGCTGTTTTTT
>TRBJ1-5|TRBD1|TRBV15|.
CATSRVRTGYSNQPQHF
TGTGCCACCAGCAGAGTTAGGACAGGTTATAGCAATCAGCCCCAGCATTTT
>TRBJ2-2|.|TRBV27|.
CASRPQGPGELFF
TGTGCCAGCAGACCCCAGGGTCCCGGGGAGCTGTTTTTT
>TRBJ2-3|.|TRBV5-8|.
CASSLGQYF
TGTGCCAGCAGCTTGGGGCAGTATTTT